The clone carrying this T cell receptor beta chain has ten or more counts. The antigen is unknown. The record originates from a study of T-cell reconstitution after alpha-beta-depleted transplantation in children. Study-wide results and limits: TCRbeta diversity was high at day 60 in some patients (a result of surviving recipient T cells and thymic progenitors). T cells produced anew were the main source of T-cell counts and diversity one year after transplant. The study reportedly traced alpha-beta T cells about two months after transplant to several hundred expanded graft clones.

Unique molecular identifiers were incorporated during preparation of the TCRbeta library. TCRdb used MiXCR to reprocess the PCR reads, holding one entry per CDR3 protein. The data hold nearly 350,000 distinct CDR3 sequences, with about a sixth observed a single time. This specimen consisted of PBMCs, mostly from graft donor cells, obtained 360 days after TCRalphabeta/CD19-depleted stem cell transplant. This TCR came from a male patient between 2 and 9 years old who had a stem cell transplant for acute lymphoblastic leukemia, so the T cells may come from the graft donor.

CDR3 amino acids: CASDGDTDTQYF. The DNA of the CDR3 is TGTGCCAGCGACGGAGACACAGATACGCAGTATTTT. The chain carries TRBV6-2 or TRBV6-3 and TRBJ2-3; D is undetermined. This CDR3 has 12 residues. V was shortened by 8 bases and J by 2 bases, with 8 bases between the two germline ends. Germline lookup yields CDR1 MNHEY and CDR2 SVGEGT.